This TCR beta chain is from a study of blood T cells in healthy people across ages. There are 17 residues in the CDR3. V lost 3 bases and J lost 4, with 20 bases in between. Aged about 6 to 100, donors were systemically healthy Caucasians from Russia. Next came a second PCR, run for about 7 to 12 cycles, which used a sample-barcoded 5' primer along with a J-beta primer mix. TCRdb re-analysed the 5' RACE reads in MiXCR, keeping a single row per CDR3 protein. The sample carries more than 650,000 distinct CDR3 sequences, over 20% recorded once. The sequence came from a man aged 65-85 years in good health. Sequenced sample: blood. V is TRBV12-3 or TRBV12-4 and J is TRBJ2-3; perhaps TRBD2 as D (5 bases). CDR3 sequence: CASSLPSTGIWADTQYF. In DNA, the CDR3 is TGTGCCAGCAGTTTGCCTAGCACGGGAATTTGGGCAGATACGCAGTATTTT.